This T cell receptor (beta chain) stems from a study of blood T cell repertoires in COVID-19. The CDR3 contains 19 residues. V gave up 6 bases and J gave up 0 bases; unmatched junction bases: 15. The germline V gene has CDR1 MGHRA and CDR2 YSYEKL. Measured with immunoSEQ multiplex PCR; TCRdb has only the in-frame clones, and not every one. The sample includes around 29,000 clones, over 75% seen only once; the top ten take over 9.5%. Sequenced input: peripheral blood. This chain links TRBV4-1 with TRBJ1-3, with 9 bases aligning to TRBD1. The receptor was derived from a man between 60 and 75 years old with acute or convalescent COVID-19. CDR3 protein: CASSWILNTGQGSGNTIYF. In DNA, the CDR3 is TGCGCCAGCAGTTGGATCCTTAACACGGGACAGGGCTCTGGAAACACCATATATTTT.